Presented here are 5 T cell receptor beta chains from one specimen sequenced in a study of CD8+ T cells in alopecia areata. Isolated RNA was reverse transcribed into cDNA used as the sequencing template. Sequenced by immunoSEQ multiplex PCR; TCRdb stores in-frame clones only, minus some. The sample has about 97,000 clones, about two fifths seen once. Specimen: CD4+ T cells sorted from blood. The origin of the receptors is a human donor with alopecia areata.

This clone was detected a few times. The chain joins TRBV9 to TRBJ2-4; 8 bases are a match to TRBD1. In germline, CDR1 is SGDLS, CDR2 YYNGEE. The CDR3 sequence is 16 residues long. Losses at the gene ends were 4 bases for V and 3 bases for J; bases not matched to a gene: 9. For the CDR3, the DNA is TGTGCCAGCAGCCGCATCGGACAGGGTGACAAAAACATTCAGTACTTC. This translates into CASSRIGQGDKNIQYF.

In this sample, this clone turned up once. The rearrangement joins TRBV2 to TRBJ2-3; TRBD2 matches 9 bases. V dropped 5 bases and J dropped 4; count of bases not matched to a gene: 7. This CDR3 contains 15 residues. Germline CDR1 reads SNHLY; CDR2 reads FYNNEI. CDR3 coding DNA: TGTGCCAGCAGTCTACTGACTAGCGGTTCAGATACGCAGTATTTT. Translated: CASSLLTSGSDTQYF. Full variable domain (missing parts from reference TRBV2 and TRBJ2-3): EPEVTQTPSHQVTQMGQEVILRCVPISNHLYFYWYRQILGQKVEFLVSFYNNEISEKSEIFDDQFSVERPDGSNFTLKIRSTKLEDSAMYFCASSLLTSGSDTQYFGPGTRLTVL.

The CDR3 sequence is CASMSPQQGQTQYF. Here the CDR3 DNA reads TGTGCCAGCATGTCCCCTCAACAGGGCCAAACGCAGTATTTT. V usage is TRBV7-9 and J usage is TRBJ2-3; a possible D gene is TRBD1 (6 bases). Germline V gives CDR1 SEHNR, CDR2 FQNEAQ (reference sequence). V was pared by 7 bases and J by 9 bases, with 20 bases between. The CDR3 contains 14 residues.

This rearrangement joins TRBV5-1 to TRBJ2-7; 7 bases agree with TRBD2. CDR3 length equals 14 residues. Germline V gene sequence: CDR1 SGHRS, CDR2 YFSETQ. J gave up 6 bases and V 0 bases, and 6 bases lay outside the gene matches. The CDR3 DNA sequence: TGCGCCAGCAGCTTGGTCGCGGGAGTGGGCGAGCAGTACTTC. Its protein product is CASSLVAGVGEQYF.

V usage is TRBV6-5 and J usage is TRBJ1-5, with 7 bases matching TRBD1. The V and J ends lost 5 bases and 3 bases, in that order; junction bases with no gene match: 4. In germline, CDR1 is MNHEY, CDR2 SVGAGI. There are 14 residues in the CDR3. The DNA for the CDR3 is TGTGCCAGCAGTCGAACAGGGGACAATCAGCCCCAGCATTTT. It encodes CASSRTGDNQPQHF.